This T cell receptor beta chain appears in the sequencing data of a study of T cell responses to AZD1222 COVID-19 vaccine (dated by TCRdb to the early 2020s). At the level of the whole study: A total of over 230 trial participants underwent TCR sequencing, of whom 207 had received two doses of AZD1222 and roughly 26 had received two doses of the MenACWY control vaccine. Trial participants were enrolled by age into subgroups of 18-55, 56-69 and 70-plus years, and approximately 150, 30 and 60 TCR-sequenced participants, respectively, were included in these subgroups.

Its CDR3 holds 13 amino acids, cysteine through phenylalanine. Only the CDR3 portion is preserved as DNA: 39 bases, with reading frame beginning at the first base. The CDR1 and CDR2 encoded by the germline V gene are KGHSH and LQKENI. Here V drops 5 bases and J drops 8 bases, and the junction holds 0 bases not matched to any gene. Points on this clone: It has no known antigen specificity. No much larger clone exists at a distance of one base, and base qualities are not known.

According to the study, the label for this sample's time point signals: about 28 days (+/-7) after the second vaccine dose. AZD1222 recipients with second doses at about 4 weeks or about 12 weeks were pooled, because spike-specific TCR depth and breadth did not differ between schedules. Vaccinee samples were obtained from the UK trials COV001 and COV002, which included a single-blind randomized controlled phase 2/3 trial of AZD1222 (ChAdOx1 nCoV-19) in healthy adults. Trial participant PBMC samples were collected at day 0 and day 28 after the second dose for TCRbeta chain sequencing. The study at large found these results: The 56-69-year group was small, and its depth increase did not reach significance, likely because of low power. Epitopes outside the regions mutated in the B.1.351 and B.1.1.7 variants were reportedly recognized by nearly half of the unique spike-specific TCRs. Only five to seven AZD1222 recipients were SARS-CoV-2 seropositive at baseline, limiting conclusions about previously exposed vaccinees. A significant rise in spike-specific TCR breadth and depth was observed after two AZD1222 doses relative to day 0 and relative to MenACWY recipients. CD4 TCRs associated with the vaccine covered the entire spike protein, and the dominant responses were in regions 160-218 and 743-854. Participants were mostly white British, with more females than males. The authors suggested clonal diversity may have been underestimated. No day 14 peak-response samples were available, so repertoires were characterized only after the peak T cell response.

The CDR3 regions of human TCRbeta chains were subjected to immunosequencing. From the authors' description of their analysis: Repertoire TCRs were matched against a reference library of SARS-CoV-2-specific TCRs generated with the MIRA antigen-specificity platform. Breadth was defined as the fraction of unique TCRs that were SARS-CoV-2-associated, and depth was defined as the fraction of total T cells that were SARS-CoV-2-associated. Using the MIRA data, each spike-specific TCR was assigned both to the spike region to which the TCR was reactive and to a CD4 or CD8 class. Log10-transformed breadth and depth values were compared by one-way ANOVA with Sidak's multiple comparisons tests. The clones in this table, taken by TCRdb from immuneACCESS, are in-frame only. Not every clone is retained; where verified, under half of the shortfall comes from an unresolved V gene, and the cause of the rest is unknown. From that table come the V and J calls and clone size; the DNA was used to work out D and trimming. Here the sample has about 270,000 clones; about 94% occur a single time. The biggest ten clones account for 0.55% of the sample.

Sequencing was performed on peripheral blood, taken 28 days after the second AZD1222 dose. The V gene is TRBV18 and the J gene is TRBJ1-6; TRBD1 matches 10 bases in the middle. This TCR was recovered from an adult who received the AZD1222 COVID-19 vaccine. The DNA sequence is TGTGCCAGCTCAGGACAGGGGGATTCACCCCTCCACTTT. This codes for CASSGQGDSPLHF.